Presented here are 25 T cell receptor beta chains from one specimen sequenced in a study of long-term antiretroviral therapy in people with HIV. The assay used was immunoSEQ (version v3.0), run at survey level. Sequencing used immunoSEQ multiplex PCR; TCRdb keeps in-frame clones, though not all of them. The sample carries fewer than 45,000 clones, around 82% recorded once. The sample here was unsorted PBMCs, taken 0.3 years after starting antiretroviral therapy. The source is a man between 18 and 35 years old with HIV.

This sequence joins TRBV7-9 and TRBJ2-7; D gene uncertain. This CDR3 comprises 16 residues. V lost 0 bases to trimming and J lost 0 bases, with 12 bases between them. Germline CDR1 SEHNR, CDR2 FQNEAQ (reference sequence). CDR3 protein: CASSLADGESSYEQYF. The DNA for the CDR3 is TGTGCCAGCAGCTTAGCGGATGGAGAGAGCTCCTACGAGCAGTACTTC.

The chain employs TRBV7-6 and TRBJ2-7; D is possibly TRBD2 (6 bases). V was clipped by 3 bases and J by 4 bases, with 10 bases between them. Germline loops: CDR1 SGHVS, CDR2 FNYEAQ. The CDR3 is 13 residues long. The CDR3 loop is CASSLGGEYEQYF. CDR3 coding DNA: TGTGCCAGCAGCTTGGGCGGGGAGTACGAGCAGTACTTC. Filled out from reference TRBV7-6 and TRBJ2-7, the complete variable domain reads GAGVSQSPRYKVTKRGQDVALRCDPISGHVSLYWYRQALGQGPEFLTYFNYEAQQDKSGLPNDRFSAERPEGSISTLTIQRTEQRDSAMYRCASSLGGEYEQYFGPGTRLTVT.

This chain connects TRBV5-4 to TRBJ2-1; D gene ambiguous. The CDR3 runs to 16 residues. The ends were cut back, 0 bases at V and 4 bases at J, with 14 bases in the middle. Germline assignment: CDR1 SGHNT and CDR2 YYREEE (reference sequence). DNA of the CDR3: TGTGCCAGCAGCTTGGCCGACGCTCGACGGTACAATGAGCAGTTCTTC. This codes for CASSLADARRYNEQFF.

This clone has just a few counts. The J gene is TRBJ1-6, the V gene TRBV7-9; D is possibly TRBD1 (5 bases). The length of the CDR3 is 17 residues. V gave up 5 bases and J gave up 9 bases, with 23 bases separating them. Germline-derived CDR1 and CDR2 are SEHNR and FQNEAQ (reference sequence). CDR3 region: CASSHGGSRASSSPLHF. As DNA, the CDR3 is TGTGCCAGCAGCCACGGGGGTTCTAGAGCCTCAAGTTCACCCCTCCACTTT.

The chain links TRBV6-6 to TRBJ2-7; TRBD2 aligns across 7 bases. The length of the CDR3 is 13 residues. V was pared by 8 bases and J by 0 bases, with 4 bases of the junction left unmatched. Germline V gene sequence: CDR1 MNHNY, CDR2 SVGAGI (reference sequence). CDR3 nucleotides: TGTGCCAGCCTCGGGGGGTCCTCCTACGAGCAGTACTTC. Encoded protein: CASLGGSSYEQYF.

The chain is built from TRBV7-8 and TRBJ1-3, with D unresolved. Trimming pared 5 bases from V and 8 bases from J, leaving 19 bases between. Germline V gene lookup returns CDR1 SGHVS and CDR2 FQNEAQ. This CDR3 has 15 residues. The CDR3 loop reads CASSLRRAAEDTIYF. The CDR3 DNA reads TGTGCCAGCAGCCTCCGGCGAGCGGCGGAGGACACCATATATTTT.

The genes are TRBV4-3 and TRBJ1-2; a weak D match, TRBD1 (6 bases). Germline CDR1 LGHNA, CDR2 YSLEER. Trimming took 3 bases from V and 2 from J, leaving 13 bases between them. This CDR3 is built from 15 residues. CDR3: CASSQKSQGNYGYTF. In nucleotides, the CDR3 is TGCGCCAGCAGCCAGAAGTCACAGGGAAACTATGGCTACACCTTC.

This chain connects TRBV12-5 to TRBJ1-6; 9 bases are shared with TRBD1. This CDR3 region has 14 residues. V trimming: 6 bases; J trimming: 7 bases; junction bases outside the gene matches: 4. CDR1 and CDR2 from the germline V gene are LGHNT and FRNRAP. The CDR3 is CASGSGQGNSPLHF. The CDR3 coding sequence is TGTGCTAGTGGCTCCGGACAGGGGAATTCACCCCTCCACTTT.

The chain links TRBV13 to TRBJ1-2; 9 nucleotides agree with TRBD1. V lost 4 bases to trimming and J lost 4 bases; unmatched junction nucleotides: 7. This CDR3 region has 15 residues. Germline assignment: CDR1 PRHDT and CDR2 FYEKMQ (reference sequence). Written as DNA, the CDR3 is TGTGCCAGCAGCTCGGGGGACAGGGTAGGCTATGGCTACACCTTC. It translates to CASSSGDRVGYGYTF.

CDR3 nucleotides: TGTGCCATCAGTGGCTCCTACGAGCAGTACTTC. As protein: CAISGSYEQYF. This chain connects TRBV10-3 to TRBJ2-7; no reliable D call. Germline values: CDR1 ENHRY, CDR2 SYGVKD. The CDR3 is made up of 11 amino acids. V lost 4 bases and J 0 bases, leaving 1 base between the germline ends.

CDR3 loop: CASSSSGANTQYF. The CDR3 region has the DNA TGTGCCAGCAGCTCCTCCGGCGCTAATACGCAGTATTTT. The V call is TRBV7-2, the J call TRBJ2-3; the D is unclear. The CDR3 sequence is 13 residues long. Between the trimmed V and J ends, which lost 4 bases and 7 bases, there was a span of 12 bases. CDR1 and CDR2 from the germline V gene are SGHTA and FQGNSA.

The chain couples TRBV9 to TRBJ1-3; D call uncertain. Trimming cost V 4 bases and J 0 bases, with 2 bases left between them. CDR3 length: 12 residues. Per germline, CDR1 SGDLS and CDR2 YYNGEE. The CDR3 DNA reads TGTGCCAGCAGCACCTCTGGAAACACCATATATTTT. It is translated as CASSTSGNTIYF.

The CDR3, as DNA: TGTGCCATCAGTGAGTCGCCGGGACAGAGCGACTATGGCTACACCTTC. This gives the protein CAISESPGQSDYGYTF. This chain uses TRBV10-3 with TRBJ1-2, with 7 bases matching TRBD1. Trimming at V came to 0 bases and at J to 3 bases, leaving 7 bases not matched to a gene. The CDR3 is 16 amino acids. Germline V gives CDR1 ENHRY, CDR2 SYGVKD.

The chain is built from TRBV27 and TRBJ2-5; 14 bases match TRBD2. The CDR3 runs 16 residues. Per germline, CDR1 MNHEY and CDR2 SMNVEV (reference sequence). J was trimmed by 3 bases and V by 3 bases; bases with no gene match: 3. Written as DNA, the CDR3 is TGTGCCAGCAGTTTGACTAGCGGGGGGGCCAAAGAGACCCAGTACTTC. Translation gives CASSLTSGGAKETQYF.

CDR3 residues: CASSQGTNEQFF. In DNA form, the CDR3 reads TGTGCCAGCAGCCAAGGCACGAATGAGCAGTTCTTC. This rearrangement joins TRBV4-2 to TRBJ2-1; D remains ambiguous. The germline gives CDR1 LGHNA, CDR2 YNFKEQ. The CDR3 is 12 amino acids. V shed 1 base and J shed 7 bases, with 5 bases lying between them.

The rearrangement joins TRBV11-2 to TRBJ2-2; 9 bases align to TRBD2. V was pared by 6 bases and J by 3 bases, with 5 bases of the junction left unmatched. The length of the CDR3 is 15 residues. Looked up from germline, CDR1 is SGHAT and CDR2 is FQNNGV. The CDR3 sequence is CASSNSGGYTGELFF. Here the CDR3 DNA reads TGTGCCAGCAGTAATAGCGGGGGTTACACCGGGGAGCTGTTTTTT.

This clone was counted only a few times. One junction end disagrees with the germline gene, perhaps due to a read error. The chain carries TRBV7-9 and TRBJ1-2; D might be TRBD1 (5 bases). Germline V gene lookup returns CDR1 SEHNR and CDR2 FQNEAQ (reference sequence). The CDR3 consists of 11 residues. CDR3 DNA sequence: TGTGCCAGCAGCTCGTGGGGAGGGGCCGACTTC. This codes for CASSSWGGADF.

The chain couples TRBV5-6 to TRBJ1-5, with 7 bases aligning to TRBD1. The junction had 5 bases not matched to a gene; V was cut back by 4 bases and J by 7 bases. Germline CDR1 and CDR2: SGHDT and YYEEEE. This CDR3 spans 13 amino acids. DNA of the CDR3: TGTGCCAGCAGCCGCACAGGGGCACAGCCCCAGCATTTT. Residues: CASSRTGAQPQHF.

This chain uses TRBV10-3 with TRBJ2-7, with 12 bases lining up with TRBD2. Germline V gives CDR1 ENHRY, CDR2 SYGVKD. V lost 0 bases to trimming and J lost 1 base; unmatched junction nucleotides: 7. CDR3 length equals 18 residues. The CDR3 DNA is TGTGCCATCAGTGAGTCGAGACTAGCGGGAGAGATGTCCTACGAGCAGTACTTC. Protein product: CAISESRLAGEMSYEQYF.

This chain links TRBV5-4 with TRBJ1-3; D is perhaps TRBD1 (5 bases). This CDR3 has 16 residues. V was pared by 4 bases and J by 0 bases, with 14 bases between. Germline V gives CDR1 SGHNT, CDR2 YYREEE (reference sequence). The CDR3 region has the DNA TGTGCCAGCAGCCCGACAGCTTCTAGCTCTGGAAACACCATATATTTT. Residues: CASSPTASSSGNTIYF.

The V call is TRBV5-4, the J call TRBJ1-6; TRBD1 agrees at 7 bases. V shed 4 bases and J 6 bases; nucleotides not matched to a gene: 7. This CDR3 has 15 residues. In germline, CDR1 is SGHNT, CDR2 YYREEE (reference sequence). The CDR3 DNA sequence: TGTGCCAGCAGCGGTTCGGGACAGCCTAATTCACCCCTCCACTTT. Translation: CASSGSGQPNSPLHF. Together with reference TRBV5-4 and TRBJ1-6, the CDR3 gives the full variable domain: ETGVTQSPTHLIKTRGQQVTLRCSSQSGHNTVSWYQQALGQGPQFIFQYYREEENGRGNFPPRFSGLQFPNYSSELNVNALELDDSALYLCASSGSGQPNSPLHFGNGTRLTVT.

V gene TRBV29-1 combines with J gene TRBJ1-1; TRBD1 matches 11 bases. The CDR3 is 12 residues long. J lost 4 bases, V lost 6 bases, and 1 base had no gene match. Germline V gene data show CDR1 as SQVTM and CDR2 as ANQGSEA. CDR3 sequence: CSVGTGGTEAFF. The CDR3 region has the DNA TGCAGCGTCGGGACAGGGGGCACTGAAGCTTTCTTT. Looking up the rest from reference TRBV29-1 and TRBJ1-1 gives the full variable domain: SAVISQKPSRDICQRGTSLTIQCQVDSQVTMMFWYRQQPGQSLTLIATANQGSEATYESGFVIDKFPISRPNLTFSTLTVSNMSPEDSSIYLCSVGTGGTEAFFGQGTRLTVV.

The rearrangement joins TRBV27 to TRBJ1-2; TRBD1 matches 9 bases. V lost 5 bases, J lost 6 bases, and 7 bases stayed unmatched. Per germline, CDR1 MNHEY and CDR2 SMNVEV (reference sequence). The CDR3 sequence is 14 residues long. Here the CDR3 DNA reads TGTGCCAGCAGTCGGACAGGGGTTCAACATGGCTACACCTTC. Translating it yields CASSRTGVQHGYTF.

The gene calls are TRBV27 and TRBJ2-7; D possibly corresponds to TRBD1 (6 bases). With 4 bases removed from V and 5 bases from J, the gap between germline ends came to 12 bases. This CDR3 contains 13 residues. Germline V CDR1 and CDR2: MNHEY, SMNVEV (reference sequence). The DNA for the CDR3 is TGTGCCAGCAGTTACGAACAGGGCCACGAGCAGTACTTC. Translated, it gives CASSYEQGHEQYF.

The gene calls are TRBV9 and TRBJ2-1; D ambiguous. The V end was cut by 5 bases, the J end by 9 bases, with 12 bases between. Per the germline V gene, CDR1 is SGDLS and CDR2 is YYNGEE. The CDR3 spans 12 residues. CDR3 sequence: CASRPEVGEQFF. CDR3 DNA sequence: TGTGCCAGCAGACCCGAGGTGGGTGAGCAGTTCTTC.